The source of this TCR beta chain is a study of OX40 agonist ivuxolimab in advanced cancers. About the research overall: Of the participants, approximately 38% had some prior anti-PD-1, anti-PD-L1 or anti-CTLA-4 therapy, which was allowed.

A word on this clone: In the same sample, other DNA sequences code for this CDR3.

The CDR3 loop spans 13 amino acids. V was shortened by 2 bases and J by 7 bases, with 9 bases between the two germline ends. The germline gives CDR1 MNHNS, CDR2 SASEGT. Clones were sequenced by immunoSEQ multiplex PCR, and TCRdb holds only the in-frame ones, with some missing. The sample carries around 70,000 clones, 92% recorded once. The clonotype was recovered from an adult with an advanced solid tumor such as melanoma, head and neck, liver or kidney cancer. The sequencing used CD4+ or CD8+ T cells sorted from blood, collected in a trial of the OX40 agonist ivuxolimab. The genes are TRBV6-1 and TRBJ1-5, with a tentative D call TRBD1 (6 bases). This CDR3 reads CASSETGNQPQHF. The CDR3 nucleotides are TGTGCCAGCAGTGAAACAGGGAACCAGCCCCAGCATTTT.